Each of the 24 T cell receptor beta chains below was sequenced from the same sample in a study of blood T cells in healthy people across ages. PCR was performed a second time for roughly 7 to 11 cycles using a sample-barcoded 5' primer and a J-beta primer mix. Via MiXCR, TCRdb re-called the 5' RACE reads, giving one row per CDR3 protein. The sample records 1.8 million or so distinct CDR3 sequences, about 39% being singletons. Sample: blood. Receptor source: a human donor in good health.

This clonotype was seen a handful of times. The J gene is TRBJ2-3, the V gene TRBV20-1; maybe TRBD1 (5 bases). The CDR3 is 13 amino acids. Trimming pared 3 bases from V and 4 bases from J, leaving 11 bases between. The germline V gene has CDR1 DFQATT and CDR2 SNEGSKA (reference sequence). DNA for the CDR3: TGCAGTGCTAGGGCGGACACCTCAGATACGCAGTATTTT. Translating gives CSARADTSDTQYF.

In its sample, this clonotype was seen once. The chain carries TRBV29-1 and TRBJ1-1; no clear D gene. This CDR3 has 11 amino acids. Trimming pared 8 bases from V and 0 bases from J, leaving 7 bases between. Germline V gene sequence: CDR1 SQVTM, CDR2 ANQGSEA. The CDR3 DNA is TGCAGCCCCTCGATGAACACTGAAGCTTTCTTT. It is translated as CSPSMNTEAFF.

This clonotype was detected a few times. The gene calls are TRBV27 and TRBJ2-7; 9 bases agree with TRBD2. With 2 bases clipped from V and 3 bases from J, the junction kept 2 bases outside the gene matches. Germline CDR1 MNHEY, CDR2 SMNVEV (reference sequence). The CDR3 totals 14 residues. CDR3 bases: TGTGCCAGCAGTTTACAGACTAGCGGCTACGAGCAGTACTTC. It yields the protein CASSLQTSGYEQYF.

The chain carries TRBV20-1 and TRBJ2-1; tentative D call: TRBD2 (5 bases). Germline assignment: CDR1 DFQATT and CDR2 SNEGSKA (reference sequence). V was trimmed by 2 bases and J by 5 bases, leaving 13 bases between them. CDR3 length: 14 residues. The CDR3 DNA sequence: TGCAGTGCTAGAACTAGGAGGTGGAACAATGAGCAGTTCTTC. Its protein product is CSARTRRWNNEQFF.

This clonotype turned up a few times. The chain recombines TRBV5-1 with TRBJ2-5; TRBD1 might be the D (5 bases). The germline CDR1 and CDR2 sequences are SGHRS and YFSETQ. The V end was cut by 7 bases, the J end by 5 bases, with 18 bases between. This CDR3 is built from 14 residues. The CDR3 DNA sequence: TGCGCCAGCTCCCTAGGGGTCAGAATGGAGACCCAGTACTTC. Translated: CASSLGVRMETQYF.

The CDR3 DNA follows: TGCGCCAGCAGCTCACGGGACAGGTTCAAATTGGGGAAAGAAGAGACCCAGTACTTC. This gives the protein CASSSRDRFKLGKEETQYF. V usage is TRBV5-1 and J usage is TRBJ2-5; 8 bases fit TRBD1. Germline CDR1 SGHRS, CDR2 YFSETQ. V was clipped by 3 bases and J by 3 bases; unmatched bases: 19. CDR3 length equals 19 residues.

The table lists this clonotype with a few counts. V usage is TRBV4-1 and J usage is TRBJ2-3; D gene ambiguous. Trimming removed 4 bases from V and 3 bases from J, with 17 bases in between. This CDR3 has 16 residues. Germline lookup yields CDR1 MGHRA and CDR2 YSYEKL. CDR3 region: CASSLIYTASTDTQYF. CDR3 sequence (DNA): TGCGCCAGCAGCCTAATATACACCGCTAGTACAGATACGCAGTATTTT.

This clonotype was counted a few times. The V call is TRBV7-9, the J call TRBJ1-3; D may be TRBD1 (5 bases). The CDR3 covers 13 residues. V lost 3 bases and J 3 bases, leaving 6 bases between the germline ends. The V gene's germline CDR1 is SEHNR and CDR2 FQNEAQ (reference sequence). The CDR3 is CASSFQGGNTIYF. CDR3 bases: TGTGCCAGCAGCTTCCAGGGTGGAAACACCATATATTTT.

This clonotype was detected only a few times. V gene TRBV6-5 combines with J gene TRBJ1-2, with 7 bases aligning to TRBD1. Germline V gene lookup returns CDR1 MNHEY and CDR2 SVGAGI. V lost 2 bases to trimming and J lost 2 bases; unmatched junction nucleotides: 2. This CDR3 comprises 14 residues. The CDR3 DNA reads as TGTGCCAGCAGTTACATGGGACAGAACTATGGCTACACCTTC. This encodes CASSYMGQNYGYTF.

This clonotype was detected only a few times. The chain employs TRBV6-5 and TRBJ1-2; D remains unclear. Trimming cost V 6 bases and J 6 bases, with 14 bases left between them. This CDR3 spans 13 amino acids. The germline CDR1 and CDR2 sequences are MNHEY and SVGAGI. The CDR3 here is CASSTGSIDGYTF. The CDR3, as DNA: TGTGCCAGCAGCACCGGGAGTATTGATGGCTACACCTTC.

Of note for this clonotype: Being one base from a much bigger clone, this may be a read error. The chain employs TRBV2 and TRBJ1-1; weak D call: TRBD1 (5 bases). This CDR3 contains 13 residues. Germline values: CDR1 SNHLY, CDR2 FYNNEI. This CDR3 reads CAGEIVRGTGAFF. The DNA for the CDR3 is TGTGCCGGGGAAATCGTGCGGGGCACTGGAGCTTTCTTT.

The gene calls are TRBV6-6 and TRBJ1-1; D uncertain. CDR3 length: 15 amino acids. CDR1 and CDR2 (germline): MNHNY, SVGAGI (reference sequence). The V and J ends lost 3 bases and 5 bases respectively, with 16 bases between them. The CDR3 reads CASSYWGSKPTEAFF. The CDR3, as DNA: TGTGCCAGCAGTTATTGGGGTTCAAAGCCAACTGAAGCTTTCTTT.

This CDR3 reads CASGVGYEQYF. Here the CDR3 DNA reads TGTGCCAGCGGGGTGGGCTACGAGCAGTACTTC. The chain has TRBV27 and TRBJ2-7; unclear D gene. This CDR3 spans 11 amino acids. V lost 8 bases to trimming and J lost 3 bases, with 8 bases between them. Germline-derived CDR1 and CDR2 are MNHEY and SMNVEV (reference sequence).

This chain joins TRBV19 and TRBJ2-7, with TRBD2 identical over 8 bases. CDR3 size: 15 residues. Germline CDR1 LNHDA, CDR2 SQIVND (reference sequence). V shed 8 bases and J 0 bases; nucleotides not matched to a gene: 9. The CDR3 DNA is TGTGCCAGTGTCTCGGGAGGGGCGAGCTCCTACGAGCAGTACTTC. Amino acids: CASVSGGASSYEQYF.

The chain recombines TRBV20-1 with TRBJ2-1, with 12 bases fitting TRBD2. The CDR3 sequence is 15 residues long. Germline lookup yields CDR1 DFQATT and CDR2 SNEGSKA (reference sequence). V gave up 5 bases and J gave up 12 bases; unmatched junction bases: 14. The chain's CDR3 is CSAARLAGVEKRQFF. The CDR3 bases are TGCAGTGCTGCACGACTAGCGGGGGTGGAAAAAAGGCAGTTCTTC.

The chain carries TRBV27 and TRBJ1-1; D is undetermined. The CDR3 is made up of 13 amino acids. CDR1 and CDR2 (germline): MNHEY, SMNVEV (reference sequence). V was cut by 6 bases and J by 3 bases, with 11 bases left in between. For the CDR3, the DNA is TGTGCCAGCAGATCGATAGAGGACACTGAAGCTTTCTTT. Translating gives CASRSIEDTEAFF.

This clonotype has only a few counts. This chain joins TRBV4-2 and TRBJ2-7; 9 bases align to TRBD2. Per germline, CDR1 LGHNA and CDR2 YNFKEQ. J gave up 2 bases and V 2 bases, and 10 bases lay outside the gene matches. The CDR3 consists of 17 residues. CDR3 sequence (DNA): TGTGCCAGCAGCCAAAGGAGCGGGGGGCCGCAAACCTACGAGCAGTACTTC. It yields the protein CASSQRSGGPQTYEQYF.

The J gene is TRBJ2-5, the V gene TRBV6-5; the D gene is possibly TRBD2 (5 bases). Germline CDR1 reads MNHEY; CDR2 reads SVGAGI. With 2 bases removed from V and 5 bases from J, the gap between germline ends came to 15 bases. The CDR3 sequence is 15 residues long. In nucleotides, the CDR3 is TGTGCCAGCAGTTACCGGGGATCTGATGGGGAGACCCAGTACTTC. This sequence encodes CASSYRGSDGETQYF.

The chain combines TRBV6-5 with TRBJ2-1, with 8 bases matching TRBD1. The V gene end was trimmed by 6 bases and the J gene end by 13 bases; junction bases not matched to a gene: 8. Germline V CDR1 and CDR2: MNHEY, SVGAGI. The CDR3 extends over 12 amino acids. The CDR3 sequence: CASRTPRGRQFF. The CDR3 region has the DNA TGTGCCAGCAGAACCCCCAGGGGGCGACAGTTCTTC.

The rearrangement uses TRBV4-1 and TRBJ2-6; D unclear. Trimming shortened V by 0 bases and J by 0 bases, and 12 bases separated the two germline ends. Germline CDR1 MGHRA, CDR2 YSYEKL. The CDR3 has 18 amino acids. In nucleotides, the CDR3 is TGCGCCAGCAGCCAAGACCGGCAGTTACGCTCTGGGGCCAACGTCCTGACTTTC. It translates to CASSQDRQLRSGANVLTF.

The CDR3 DNA follows: TGTGCCAGCAGTCTGGGATTCAGGGGCCGCAACACTGAAGCTTTCTTT. Its protein product is CASSLGFRGRNTEAFF. V is TRBV12-3 or TRBV12-4 and J is TRBJ1-1; maybe TRBD1 (6 bases). The V gene lost 5 bases and the J gene lost 2 bases, with 18 bases spanning the gap. CDR3 length: 16 residues.

The chain combines TRBV7-9 with TRBJ2-7; the match to TRBD2 covers 7 bases. This CDR3 spans 14 amino acids. Germline V CDR1 and CDR2: SEHNR, FQNEAQ (reference sequence). The V segment lost 2 bases and the J segment 5 bases; nucleotides outside the gene matches: 6. CDR3 amino acids: CASSLTLTSDEQYF. CDR3 coding DNA: TGTGCCAGCAGCTTAACCCTTACTAGCGACGAGCAGTACTTC.

The sample holds a few counts of this clonotype. The chain is built from TRBV20-1 and TRBJ1-5; D is perhaps TRBD1 (6 bases). Germline V gene lookup returns CDR1 DFQATT and CDR2 SNEGSKA (reference sequence). The V and J ends lost 2 bases and 0 bases respectively, with 11 bases between them. The CDR3 spans 15 residues. The CDR3 region is CSARIGGNSNQPQHF. The CDR3 nucleotides are TGCAGTGCTAGAATAGGGGGGAATAGCAATCAGCCCCAGCATTTT.

The chain has TRBV28 and TRBJ1-2; D may be TRBD1 (6 bases). CDR3 length: 15 amino acids. Germline CDR1 and CDR2: MDHEN and SYDVKM. With 5 bases removed from V and 4 bases from J, the gap between germline ends came to 17 bases. The CDR3 is CASSTHRGGSYGYTF. The CDR3 DNA reads TGTGCCAGCAGTACCCATAGGGGGGGTAGCTATGGCTACACCTTC.